The clone carrying this T cell receptor (beta chain) was observed at least ten times. What it binds is unknown. This sample was taken from a study of human T cells and chemical hapten exposure. General study results and limits: Because they had alopecia, donors may respond immunologically unlike healthy people.

Trimming removed 2 bases at V and 2 bases at J, with 16 bases between. The CDR3 runs to 16 residues. CDR1 MNHEY and CDR2 SVGAGI come from the germline V gene. Described time point: patch test 1, 2 weeks after DPC sensitization. Treatment noted: therapeutic diphenylcyclopropenone sensitization with weekly scalp DPC. Using its own MiXCR run on the RACE reads, TCRdb lists one record per CDR3 protein. The repertoire has nearly 350,000 distinct CDR3 sequences, about 7% of them found once; the top ten carry 7% to 10%. The sample consisted of whole blood, taken in connection with sensitization to the hapten diphenylcyclopropenone (DPC). The chain recombines TRBV6-5 with TRBJ2-7; TRBD1 might be the D (6 bases). The origin of this receptor is a young woman with alopecia areata. Some clones in this sample may be carry-over from other donors' samples. The DNA for the CDR3 is TGTGCCAGCAGTTACGGTACAGGGTTCCCCGCCTACGAGCAGTACTTC. Its translation is CASSYGTGFPAYEQYF.